Below are 27 T cell receptor beta chains sequenced from a single sample in a study of PD-L1 blockade in urothelial cancer. Sequencing used immunoSEQ multiplex PCR; TCRdb keeps in-frame clones, though not all of them. The repertoire holds approximately 51,000 clones, with 70% to 90% as singletons. Indicated time point: pretreatment peripheral blood. The sample here was PBMCs, taken around atezolizumab (anti-PD-L1) treatment. The receptors originated from a man in his 60s with urothelial cancer.

The chain joins TRBV7-9 to TRBJ2-1; D perhaps matches TRBD1 (6 bases). CDR1 and CDR2 (germline): SEHNR, FQNEAQ (reference sequence). Trimming stripped 3 bases from V and 4 bases from J, with 13 bases between. The CDR3 covers 15 residues. The DNA of the CDR3 is TGTGCCAGCAGCTTGTCCAGGGGACGATACAATGAGCAGTTCTTC. This sequence encodes CASSLSRGRYNEQFF. The full variable domain, its missing parts supplied by reference TRBV7-9 and TRBJ2-1, is DTGVSQNPRHKITKRGQNVTFRCDPISEHNRLYWYRQTLGQGPEFLTYFQNEAQLEKSRLLSDRFSAERPKGSFSTLEIQRTEQGDSAMYLCASSLSRGRYNEQFFGPGTRLTVL.

This clone turned up a few times. J is TRBJ2-7 and V is TRBV6-5; the match to TRBD2 covers 12 bases. Germline V gives CDR1 MNHEY, CDR2 SVGAGI. Trimming cost V 6 bases and J 2 bases; bases outside gene matches: 2. The CDR3 is made up of 14 amino acids. This CDR3 reads CASSRLAGAYEQYF. The CDR3 region has the DNA TGTGCCAGCAGCAGACTAGCGGGGGCCTACGAGCAGTACTTC.

The chain recombines TRBV21-1 with TRBJ1-2; TRBD1, the table's D call, was not compared with the DNA. TRBV21-1 represents a pseudogene. The CDR3 is 15 residues long. The CDR3 loop is CASSKGGGNNYGYTF. CDR3 DNA: TGTGCCAGCAGCAAAGGAGGGGGTAATAACTATGGCTACACCTTC.

The V call is TRBV14, the J call TRBJ2-1; TRBD1 might be the D (6 bases). The CDR3 is 12 residues long. Trimming took 2 bases from V and 10 from J, leaving 9 bases between them. Germline V CDR1 and CDR2: SGHDN, FVKESK. As DNA, the CDR3 is TGTGCCAGCAGCCAAACAGGGTACGAGCAGTTCTTC. This translates into CASSQTGYEQFF.

The chain joins TRBV5-6 to TRBJ1-5; weak D call: TRBD1 (5 bases). The CDR3 sequence is 16 residues long. Trimming removed 0 bases from V and 1 base from J, with 11 bases in between. Per the germline V gene, CDR1 is SGHDT and CDR2 is YYEEEE. CDR3 DNA: TGTGCCAGCAGCTTGGGGGGGGTTAAGAGCAATCAGCCCCAGCATTTT. It encodes CASSLGGVKSNQPQHF.

V usage is TRBV6-5 and J usage is TRBJ2-1; 9 positions agree with TRBD1. J was trimmed by 8 bases and V by 5 bases; bases with no gene match: 1. This CDR3 contains 12 residues. Germline assignment: CDR1 MNHEY and CDR2 SVGAGI. Here the CDR3 DNA reads TGTGCCAGCAGTAGACAGGGGGATGAGCAGTTCTTC. Translation gives CASSRQGDEQFF.

This chain links TRBV30 with TRBJ2-7; D remains ambiguous. V gave up 1 base and J gave up 5 bases, with 9 bases separating them. This CDR3 has 12 residues. Looked up from germline, CDR1 is GTSNPN and CDR2 is SVGIG (reference sequence). Here the CDR3 DNA reads TGTGCCTGGAGTGCGGTGCGGCACGAGCAGTACTTC. Encoded protein: CAWSAVRHEQYF.

This chain uses TRBV6-6 with TRBJ1-2; the D gene is possibly TRBD1 (5 bases). The V gene lost 7 bases and the J gene lost 8 bases, with 14 bases spanning the gap. CDR1 and CDR2 from the germline V gene are MNHNY and SVGAGI (reference sequence). CDR3 length: 12 amino acids. CDR3 nucleotides: TGTGCCAGCATCCGGGAGGGGTACGGCTACACCTTC. Amino acid sequence: CASIREGYGYTF.

J is TRBJ2-3 and V is TRBV7-3; TRBD1 matches at 7 bases. Germline trimming cut 5 bases from V and 0 bases from J; bases unmatched to any gene: 5. The germline gives CDR1 SGHTA, CDR2 FQGTGA. The CDR3 loop spans 15 amino acids. CDR3 DNA: TGTGCCAGCAGCCCCCTGGGACAGAGCACAGATACGCAGTATTTT. This encodes CASSPLGQSTDTQYF.

This clone was found a few times. Compared with germline, one end of the junction differs, possibly owing to a read error. V usage is TRBV29-1 and J usage is TRBJ1-1; TRBD1 aligns across 10 bases. The CDR3 is 15 residues long. Germline values: CDR1 SQVTM, CDR2 ANQGSEA. The CDR3 bases are TGCAGCGTGGAAGGGACAGGGGCCTCGACCACTGAAGCTTTCTTT. Protein sequence: CSVEGTGASTTEAFF.

The V and J genes are TRBV5-1 and TRBJ2-2; weak D call: TRBD2 (6 bases). There are 14 residues in the CDR3. Germline CDR1 is SGHRS and CDR2 is YFSETQ. Trimming cost V 0 bases and J 6 bases, with 9 bases left between them. The CDR3 spells CASSLDGGAGELFF. The CDR3 nucleotides are TGCGCCAGCAGCTTGGACGGGGGAGCCGGGGAGCTGTTTTTT.

This chain joins TRBV27 and TRBJ1-6; 9 bases map to TRBD1. This CDR3 region has 16 residues. CDR1 is MNHEY, CDR2 SMNVEV, per germline (reference sequence). J was trimmed by 11 bases and V by 3 bases; bases with no gene match: 11. Written as DNA, the CDR3 is TGTGCCAGCAGTTTTCACCGGGACAGGGAATATGCACCCCTCCACTTT. It specifies CASSFHRDREYAPLHF.

This clone was seen once. CDR3 sequence (DNA): TGTGCCAGCAGCCCCGTGAATCAGCCCCAGCATTTT. This translates into CASSPVNQPQHF. The chain joins TRBV7-9 to TRBJ1-5; the D is unclear. Looked up from germline, CDR1 is SEHNR and CDR2 is FQNEAQ (reference sequence). With 5 bases removed from V and 4 bases from J, the gap between germline ends came to 6 bases. The CDR3 consists of 12 residues.

The chain recombines TRBV6-1 with TRBJ2-7; D is perhaps TRBD2 (6 bases). Per germline, CDR1 MNHNS and CDR2 SASEGT. CDR3 size: 12 residues. V lost 6 bases, J lost 7 bases, and 13 bases lay in between. The CDR3 protein is CASREGRREQYF. The CDR3 bases are TGTGCCAGCAGGGAGGGTAGGAGGGAGCAGTACTTC.

The chain has TRBV13 and TRBJ1-6; tentative D call: TRBD1 (6 bases). This CDR3 comprises 14 residues. Germline V lookup: CDR1 PRHDT, CDR2 FYEKMQ (reference sequence). V gave up 5 bases and J gave up 6 bases, with 11 bases separating them. The CDR3 DNA reads as TGTGCCAGCAGCGCGACAGGTCCTAATTCACCCCTCCACTTT. As protein: CASSATGPNSPLHF. The complete variable domain, with remaining parts taken from reference TRBV13 and TRBJ1-6, reads AAGVIQSPRHLIKEKRETATLKCYPIPRHDTVYWYQQGPGQDPQFLISFYEKMQSDKGSIPDRFSAQQFSDYHSELNMSSLELGDSALYFCASSATGPNSPLHFGNGTRLTVT.

This clone was found once. The gene calls are TRBV28 and TRBJ2-1; D not resolved. This CDR3 spans 13 amino acids. Germline V gene sequence: CDR1 MDHEN, CDR2 SYDVKM. V was pared by 5 bases and J by 6 bases, with 11 bases between. CDR3 protein: CASSRDLSNEQFF. For the CDR3, the DNA is TGTGCCAGCAGTCGAGATCTATCCAATGAGCAGTTCTTC.

The chain links TRBV2 to TRBJ1-4; TRBD1 is a possible D gene (6 bases). CDR1 and CDR2 from the germline V gene are SNHLY and FYNNEI. The CDR3 contains 13 residues. V lost 10 bases and J 3 bases, leaving 12 bases between the germline ends. The CDR3 here is CANKGGANEKLFF. CDR3 in DNA: TGTGCCAACAAGGGGGGGGCTAATGAAAAACTGTTTTTT.

This chain connects TRBV7-2 to TRBJ1-2; 10 nucleotides line up with TRBD1. V was clipped by 3 bases and J by 3 bases; unmatched bases: 10. The CDR3 consists of 17 residues. From germline, CDR1 is SGHTA and CDR2 FQGNSA. The CDR3 nucleotides are TGTGCCAGCAGCTTTAGACAGGGGGCCGGCTCATACTATGGCTACACCTTC. Its translation: CASSFRQGAGSYYGYTF.

The CDR3 coding sequence is TGCGCCAGCAGTGGGACAGGGGCTGCCGTTTACGAGCAGTACTTC. Translating gives CASSGTGAAVYEQYF. V usage is TRBV10-1 and J usage is TRBJ2-7; 9 positions agree with TRBD1. J gave up 4 bases and V 4 bases, and 8 bases lay outside the gene matches. Germline-derived CDR1 and CDR2 are WNHNN and SYGVQD (reference sequence). This CDR3 region has 15 residues.

The chain uses TRBV7-9 and TRBJ1-4, with D perhaps TRBD1 (5 bases). This CDR3 has 15 residues. Looked up from germline, CDR1 is SEHNR and CDR2 is FQNEAQ (reference sequence). Trimming cost V 8 bases and J 0 bases, with 13 bases left between them. This CDR3 reads CASLPGGATNEKLFF. The CDR3 bases are TGTGCCAGCCTCCCCGGGGGGGCAACTAATGAAAAACTGTTTTTT.

V gene TRBV6-5 combines with J gene TRBJ1-5, with D hard to call. The CDR3 has 15 amino acids. Germline-derived CDR1 and CDR2 are MNHEY and SVGAGI. V was shortened by 6 bases and J by 0 bases, with 12 bases between the two germline ends. CDR3 DNA: TGTGCCAGCAGCCGCGGAGGCTATAGCAATCAGCCCCAGCATTTT. It specifies CASSRGGYSNQPQHF.

This chain joins TRBV6-1 and TRBJ2-7, with D tentatively TRBD1 (7 bases). Germline-derived CDR1 and CDR2 are MNHNS and SASEGT. V was pared by 4 bases and J by 2 bases, with 9 bases between. This CDR3 spans 13 amino acids. The CDR3 nucleotides read TGTGCCAGCAGTGCAGGGGGGCCCTACGAGCAGTACTTC. Protein product: CASSAGGPYEQYF.

V and J are TRBV9 and TRBJ2-3, with 7 bases matching TRBD2. The CDR3 runs to 12 residues. Per germline, CDR1 SGDLS and CDR2 YYNGEE. V was clipped by 3 bases and J by 12 bases; unmatched bases: 7. The CDR3 DNA reads as TGTGCCAGCAGCGAGAGGGAGGGGACTCAGTATTTT. This gives the protein CASSEREGTQYF.

The chain is built from TRBV4-2 and TRBJ1-5; D unclear. The CDR3 spans 15 residues. Germline loops: CDR1 LGHNA, CDR2 YNFKEQ. With 4 bases removed from V and 4 bases from J, the gap between germline ends came to 14 bases. The CDR3 DNA follows: TGTGCCAGCAGCCTACAATCCGACAAAAATCAGCCCCAGCATTTT. Its translation is CASSLQSDKNQPQHF.

V and J are TRBV19 and TRBJ1-1; D unresolved. Germline loops: CDR1 LNHDA, CDR2 SQIVND (reference sequence). The CDR3 runs to 13 residues. V was cut by 10 bases and J by 4 bases, with 16 bases left in between. The CDR3 loop reads CATSGRAGTEAFF. CDR3 DNA sequence: TGTGCCACTTCCGGTAGGGCGGGCACTGAAGCTTTCTTT.

The CDR3 loop reads CASGSNYEKLFF. CDR3 DNA: TGTGCCAGCGGGAGCAACTATGAAAAACTGTTTTTT. The genes are TRBV2 and TRBJ1-4; D is unclear. Trimming cost V 8 bases and J 6 bases, with 10 bases left between them. This CDR3 has 12 amino acids. The V gene's germline CDR1 is SNHLY and CDR2 FYNNEI.

The V call is TRBV19, the J call TRBJ1-5, with a weak D call TRBD1 (5 bases). The CDR3 totals 15 residues. Germline V gene lookup returns CDR1 LNHDA and CDR2 SQIVND (reference sequence). V lost 7 bases to trimming and J lost 0 bases, with 13 bases between them. The CDR3 loop reads CASKYRPTSNQPQHF. The DNA for the CDR3 is TGTGCCAGTAAGTACAGGCCAACTAGCAATCAGCCCCAGCATTTT.